This T cell receptor (beta chain) was identified in a study of spatial heterogeneity in lung cancer. Noted time point: sample taken at primary tumor resection. TCRdb recomputed calls from the 5' RACE reads with MiXCR, one row per CDR3 protein. This table holds 1,500 to 2,000 distinct CDR3 sequences, approximately 7.8% found once. This clonotype is medium-sized by share. Its antigen is unidentified. Study observations and caveats: Counts of expanded intratumoral alpha and beta TCRs tracked tumor mutation counts.

The CDR3 is 13 residues long. Trimming cost V 3 bases and J 2 bases, with 7 bases left between them. The germline V gene encodes CDR1 ENHRY and CDR2 SYGVKD. The genes are TRBV10-3 and TRBJ1-1, with D hard to call. The input for sequencing was lung tumor tissue, taken at surgery. The TCR sequence derives from a male donor with early-stage non-small cell lung cancer. The CDR3 sequence: CAISERGNTEAFF. In DNA form, the CDR3 reads TGTGCCATCAGTGAAAGAGGAAACACTGAAGCTTTCTTT.